These 9 T cell receptor beta chains were sequenced from one sample in a study of HIV-infected patients and healthy controls. Reverse transcription used around 480 ng RNA and constant-region primers for alpha and beta. Separate chain-specific third strand synthesis with multiplexing indices produced the alpha and beta libraries. TCRdb recomputed calls from the 5' RACE reads with MiXCR, one row per CDR3 protein. Of roughly 9,400 distinct CDR3 sequences in the sample, around 9.3% are singletons; the top ten hold roughly 22%. Roughly three months, about 14 weeks, into antiretroviral therapy, follow-up blood was collected. All unsorted peripheral T cells were captured because whole blood was used without fractionation. Sequenced material: blood, taken during antiretroviral therapy. The receptors come from an adult with HIV infection.

By proportion, this clonotype is medium-sized (0.01 to 0.1%). The genes are TRBV19 and TRBJ2-1, with D maybe TRBD2 (5 bases). The CDR3 length is 15 residues. Trimming shortened V by 3 bases and J by 6 bases, and 15 bases separated the two germline ends. In germline, CDR1 is LNHDA, CDR2 SQIVND (reference sequence). The CDR3 loop is CASSMSWLAPNEQFF. The CDR3 DNA is TGTGCCAGTAGTATGAGCTGGCTAGCTCCCAATGAGCAGTTCTTC.

This clonotype rates as medium-sized. This chain connects TRBV5-5 to TRBJ2-7; D might be TRBD1 (6 bases). Per the germline V gene, CDR1 is SGHKS and CDR2 is YYEKEE (reference sequence). Trimming stripped 1 base from V and 5 bases from J, with 16 bases between. The CDR3 contains 15 residues. The CDR3: CASSLMFGGLHEQYV. In DNA, the CDR3 is TGTGCCAGCAGCTTGATGTTTGGGGGCCTTCACGAGCAGTACGTC.

In this sample, this clonotype turned up many times. The V gene is TRBV12-3 or TRBV12-4, the J gene TRBJ1-1; D possibly corresponds to TRBD1 (6 bases). The CDR3 has 13 amino acids. V lost 6 bases, J lost 8 bases, and 16 bases lay in between. CDR3 coding DNA: TGTGCCAGCAGAAAGGGGGGGAGTCCCGAAGCTTTCTTT. As protein: CASRKGGSPEAFF.

This clonotype was seen ten or more times. The rearrangement uses TRBV10-3 and TRBJ1-4; D unresolved. CDR3 length: 16 residues. The germline CDR1 and CDR2 sequences are ENHRY and SYGVKD. V lost 2 bases and J lost 3, with 13 bases in between. Here the CDR3 reads CAISEGWQNANEKLFF. The CDR3 bases are TGTGCCATCAGTGAGGGTTGGCAGAACGCTAATGAAAAACTGTTTTTT.

This clonotype is labeled medium-sized. CDR3 sequence: CASSLGDRGDGYTF. Here the CDR3 DNA reads TGTGCCAGTAGCCTGGGGGACAGGGGCGATGGCTACACCTTC. The chain links TRBV19 to TRBJ1-2; the match to TRBD1 covers 10 bases. The ends lost 6 bases at V and 6 bases at J; junction bases unmatched: 7. The CDR3 has 14 residues. Germline values: CDR1 LNHDA, CDR2 SQIVND (reference sequence).

This clonotype is classed as medium-sized. The chain combines TRBV3-1 with TRBJ1-6; 9 nucleotides agree with TRBD1. The CDR3 has 15 amino acids. Germline CDR1 LGHDT, CDR2 YNNKEL (reference sequence). Trimming removed 0 bases from V and 7 bases from J; junction bases left unmatched: 1. The chain's CDR3 is CASSQEGQGNSPLHF. For the CDR3, the DNA is TGTGCCAGCAGCCAAGAGGGACAGGGCAATTCACCCCTCCACTTT.

The chain carries TRBV29-1 and TRBJ2-1; D is perhaps TRBD1 or TRBD2 (6 bases each). Between the trimmed V and J ends, which lost 3 bases and 9 bases, there was a span of 18 bases. This CDR3 is built from 14 residues. CDR1 and CDR2 from the germline V gene are SQVTM and ANQGSEA. In DNA form, the CDR3 reads TGCAGCGTTGAGGGTCAGGGGAGGTGGGGTGAGCAGTTCTTC. It translates to CSVEGQGRWGEQFF.

This clonotype counts as medium-sized. The V gene is TRBV5-1, the J gene TRBJ2-1, with a weak D call TRBD1 (6 bases). The V gene's germline CDR1 is SGHRS and CDR2 YFSETQ. The CDR3 is made up of 17 amino acids. V lost 0 bases and J lost 0, with 13 bases in between. The DNA of the CDR3 is TGCGCCAGCAGCTTGGATGAGGGGGTGGTCTCCTACAATGAGCAGTTCTTC. Translating it yields CASSLDEGVVSYNEQFF.

The sample holds one count of this clonotype. The chain employs TRBV7-6 and TRBJ1-5; D is undetermined. V lost 1 base, J lost 5 bases, and 6 bases lay in between. Per germline, CDR1 SGHVS and CDR2 FNYEAQ. The CDR3 runs to 13 residues. Here the CDR3 reads CASSLGKYQPQHF. The CDR3 DNA reads TGTGCCAGCAGCTTAGGGAAGTATCAGCCCCAGCATTTT.